One sample yielded the 27 T cell receptor beta chains listed below, sequenced in a study of CD8 T cells in ankylosing spondylitis. Via MiXCR, TCRdb re-called the 5' RACE reads, giving one row per CDR3 protein. The repertoire consists of about 260,000 distinct CDR3 sequences, with 20% to 30% occurring once and the leading ten covering over 0.55%. The sequencing sample was made of blood, either unsorted or a sorted T cell fraction (not recorded which). The receptors were sampled from a male donor with ankylosing spondylitis or in good health (not recorded which).

This clonotype turned up a few times. The chain uses TRBV7-8 and TRBJ2-7; TRBD2 is a possible D gene (6 bases). The CDR3 is 16 residues long. Germline CDR1 and CDR2: SGHVS and FQNEAQ. V was clipped by 1 base and J by 6 bases, with 19 bases between them. CDR3 loop: CASSLEHGPGRSEQYF. The CDR3 DNA is TGTGCCAGCAGCTTAGAGCACGGACCGGGGAGGTCCGAGCAGTACTTC.

There are a few counts of this clonotype. The rearrangement joins TRBV20-1 to TRBJ2-5, with a tentative D call TRBD2 (5 bases). This CDR3 is 14 amino acids long. CDR1 is DFQATT and CDR2 is SNEGSKA in the germline V gene (reference sequence). The V gene lost 1 base and the J gene lost 5 bases, with 14 bases spanning the gap. For the CDR3, the DNA is TGCAGTGCTAGAGTCCGCGGGTTGGGGGAGACCCAGTACTTC. Translation gives CSARVRGLGETQYF.

In DNA, the CDR3 is TGTGCCACCAGTGATTTGGACAGGGAGACCGGGGAGCTGTTTTTT. This sequence encodes CATSDLDRETGELFF. The genes are TRBV24-1 and TRBJ2-2, with 7 bases lining up with TRBD1. V shed 0 bases and J 5 bases; nucleotides not matched to a gene: 2. Germline CDR1 is KGHDR and CDR2 is SFDVKD. CDR3 length equals 15 residues.

This clonotype was counted between two and nine times. V usage is TRBV7-9 and J usage is TRBJ2-7; 7 nucleotides match TRBD2. The CDR3 sequence is 14 residues long. Looked up from germline, CDR1 is SEHNR and CDR2 is FQNEAQ (reference sequence). Trimming took 5 bases from V and 4 from J; bases not matched to a gene: 8. The CDR3 DNA is TGTGCCAGCAGCCTTGCGGGGGTTGAGTACGAGCAGTACTTC. Translation: CASSLAGVEYEQYF.

The sample holds a few counts of this clonotype. The CDR3 loop reads CSASGTPSDYGYTF. The CDR3 coding sequence is TGCAGTGCCAGCGGGACTCCCTCGGACTATGGCTACACCTTC. The rearrangement joins TRBV20-1 to TRBJ1-2, with D possibly being TRBD1 (5 bases). Trimming left V 6 bases short and J 3 bases short, with 17 bases between. Germline CDR1 DFQATT, CDR2 SNEGSKA (reference sequence). CDR3 length: 14 amino acids.

This clonotype was found many times. The J gene is TRBJ2-1, the V gene TRBV4-2; 14 bases agree with TRBD2. This CDR3 contains 19 residues. CDR1 and CDR2 (germline): LGHNA, YNFKEQ. V shed 3 bases and J 5 bases; nucleotides not matched to a gene: 12. CDR3 coding DNA: TGTGCCAGCAGCCAGGCAGAGACTAGCGGGGGGGCCGTTCACAATGAGCAGTTCTTC. This translates into CASSQAETSGGAVHNEQFF.

This rearrangement joins TRBV3-1 to TRBJ2-3; TRBD2 agrees at 11 bases. This CDR3 is 17 amino acids long. Germline CDR1 reads LGHDT; CDR2 reads YNNKEL (reference sequence). Trimming cost V 4 bases and J 0 bases; bases outside gene matches: 6. The CDR3: CASSLLRTSGSTDTQYF. The CDR3 DNA follows: TGTGCCAGCAGCCTTCTGAGGACTAGCGGGAGCACAGATACGCAGTATTTT.

This clonotype has at least ten counts. One end of the junction does not line up with germline, which may come from a read error. The CDR3 reads CASSRGGAYNEQFF. The DNA for the CDR3 is TGTGCCAGTTCCCGAGGGGGGGCCTATAATGAGCAGTTCTTC. V is TRBV12-3 or TRBV12-4 and J is TRBJ2-1, with D perhaps TRBD2 (7 bases). There are 14 residues in the CDR3.

The CDR3 DNA reads TGTGCCAGCAGCTTGGATTGGGATGAGCAGTTCTTC. It is translated as CASSLDWDEQFF. The chain employs TRBV5-5 and TRBJ2-1; no clear D. V was trimmed by 0 bases and J by 8 bases, leaving 6 bases between them. The CDR3 runs to 12 residues. Germline CDR1 is SGHKS and CDR2 is YYEKEE (reference sequence). Based on the CDR3 plus reference TRBV5-5 and TRBJ2-1, the full variable domain is DAGVTQSPTHLIKTRGQQVTLRCSPISGHKSVSWYQQVLGQGPQFIFQYYEKEERGRGNFPDRFSARQFPNYSSELNVNALLLGDSALYLCASSLDWDEQFFGPGTRLTVL.

The rearrangement joins TRBV7-3 to TRBJ2-6; D is unclear. V was clipped by 2 bases and J by 0 bases, with 11 bases between them. Germline loops: CDR1 SGHTA, CDR2 FQGTGA. The CDR3 is made up of 17 amino acids. CDR3: CASSLEPLLSGANVLTF. The DNA for the CDR3 is TGTGCCAGCAGCTTAGAGCCGCTCCTCTCTGGGGCCAACGTCCTGACTTTC.

This clonotype was seen more than once but under ten times. The gene calls are TRBV20-1 and TRBJ2-5; D not certain. Germline V CDR1 and CDR2: DFQATT, SNEGSKA (reference sequence). With 6 bases removed from V and 7 bases from J, the gap between germline ends came to 6 bases. The CDR3 covers 9 residues. CDR3 coding DNA: TGCAGTGCCGCACCGACCCAGTACTTC. Amino acid sequence: CSAAPTQYF.

The chain uses TRBV20-1 and TRBJ2-5; tentatively, D is TRBD1 or TRBD2 (5 bases each). CDR3 length: 13 residues. The V gene lost 6 bases and the J gene lost 7 bases, with 18 bases spanning the gap. CDR1 is DFQATT, CDR2 SNEGSKA, per germline (reference sequence). DNA of the CDR3: TGCAGTGCCAGAAGGGACCTAATGGGGACCCAGTACTTC. Protein product: CSARRDLMGTQYF.

This clonotype was seen a handful of times. V usage is TRBV3-1 and J usage is TRBJ2-3, with D possibly being TRBD1 (5 bases). Germline CDR1 is LGHDT and CDR2 is YNNKEL (reference sequence). The ends were cut back, 1 base at V and 7 bases at J, with 9 bases in the middle. The CDR3 extends over 13 amino acids. The CDR3 DNA reads as TGTGCCAGCAGCCAAGGCCAGGGAAATACGCAGTATTTT. Translation gives CASSQGQGNTQYF.

This clonotype appeared many times. CDR3 DNA: TGCGCCAGCAGCACCATTGGTAGCGGGGGCTACGAGCAGTACTTC. Its protein product is CASSTIGSGGYEQYF. This chain links TRBV4-1 with TRBJ2-7, with 9 bases aligning to TRBD2. Germline lookup yields CDR1 MGHRA and CDR2 YSYEKL. This CDR3 comprises 15 residues. V dropped 5 bases and J dropped 3; count of bases not matched to a gene: 8.

Note on this clonotype: This likely comes from a read error, as the CDR3 has no conserved phenylalanine or tryptophan at its end. Because the CDR3's place on the DNA is in doubt, the DNA is left out and the CDR3 is given as listed by TCRdb. This rearrangement joins TRBV12-2 to TRBJ2-3; the D call in the table, TRBD1, was not verified against the DNA. TRBV12-2 is classified as a pseudogene. 11 amino acids form the CDR3, both terminal residues included. CDR3 in amino acids: CASRSTPDRIR.

This clonotype was observed at least ten times. This chain connects TRBV7-3 to TRBJ2-1; 10 bases line up with TRBD1. The V segment lost 5 bases and the J segment 7 bases; nucleotides outside the gene matches: 8. This CDR3 has 15 residues. Germline CDR1 and CDR2: SGHTA and FQGTGA. CDR3 sequence (DNA): TGTGCCAGCAGCCTGGGACAGGGGTTAGGGAATGAGCAGTTCTTC. Translating gives CASSLGQGLGNEQFF.

The gene calls are TRBV6-1 and TRBJ1-4; D unclear. Per germline, CDR1 MNHNS and CDR2 SASEGT. The CDR3 consists of 14 residues. V lost 1 base and J 6 bases, leaving 9 bases between the germline ends. CDR3 DNA: TGTGCCAGCAGTGAAGTTTGGACCGATGAAAAACTGTTTTTT. This gives the protein CASSEVWTDEKLFF.

This clonotype was picked up many times. V gene TRBV5-1 combines with J gene TRBJ1-3; 7 positions match TRBD1. The germline gives CDR1 SGHRS, CDR2 YFSETQ. The CDR3 is 13 amino acids. J gave up 4 bases and V 4 bases, and 2 bases lay outside the gene matches. CDR3 protein: CASSLGQGNTIYF. The CDR3 nucleotides are TGCGCCAGCAGCCTGGGACAGGGAAACACCATATATTTT.

This clonotype was found a few times. The chain links TRBV7-9 to TRBJ2-7; no clear D gene. The CDR3 runs 14 residues. CDR1 and CDR2 (germline): SEHNR, FQNEAQ (reference sequence). Between the trimmed V and J ends, which lost 1 base and 5 bases, there was a span of 12 bases. In DNA form, the CDR3 reads TGTGCCAGCAGCTTAGGGGTGGTCCCCCACGAGCAGTACTTC. Translated, it gives CASSLGVVPHEQYF. Using reference TRBV7-9 and TRBJ2-7 for the parts outside the CDR3, the full variable domain is DTGVSQNPRHKITKRGQNVTFRCDPISEHNRLYWYRQTLGQGPEFLTYFQNEAQLEKSRLLSDRFSAERPKGSFSTLEIQRTEQGDSAMYLCASSLGVVPHEQYFGPGTRLTVT.

This clonotype was found a few times. The CDR3 does not close with the conserved phenylalanine or tryptophan, likely indicating a read error. It is unclear where the CDR3 begins or ends on the DNA, so no DNA is shown, and the CDR3 is as TCRdb lists it. The chain recombines TRBV10-3 with TRBJ2-7; the table's D call, TRBD2, was not checked against the DNA. Germline CDR1 is ENHRY and CDR2 is SYGVKD. Termini included, the CDR3 measures 14 amino acids. The CDR3 is CAISDRLAGARWVI.

The chain combines TRBV20-1 with TRBJ1-1; the D is unclear. This CDR3 has 9 amino acids. Between the trimmed V and J ends, which lost 7 bases and 11 bases, there was a span of 11 bases. Germline CDR1 reads DFQATT; CDR2 reads SNEGSKA (reference sequence). DNA of the CDR3: TGCAGTGTCGGGCCCCACGCTTTCTTT. It is translated as CSVGPHAFF.

As regards this clonotype: The CDR3 carries no conserved terminal phenylalanine or tryptophan, so it likely arises from a read error. The chain carries TRBV20-1 and TRBJ2-5; no clear D gene. Germline CDR1 is DFQATT and CDR2 is SNEGSKA (reference sequence). Between the trimmed V and J ends, which lost 5 bases and 5 bases, there was a span of 3 bases. The CDR3 is 9 residues long. CDR3 sequence: CSAPETQYS. The CDR3 DNA is TGCAGTGCTCCTGAGACCCAGTACTCC.

The J gene is TRBJ1-6, the V gene TRBV7-8; 7 positions agree with TRBD1. In germline, CDR1 is SGHVS, CDR2 FQNEAQ. The CDR3 runs to 14 residues. J lost 10 bases, V lost 5 bases, and 8 bases had no gene match. For the CDR3, the DNA is TGTGCCAGCAGCCTCCAGGGGGTAGCGTCACCCCTCCACTTT. Encoded protein: CASSLQGVASPLHF.

In this sample, this clonotype turned up a few times. The rearrangement joins TRBV10-3 to TRBJ2-5; TRBD2 might be the D (6 bases). The CDR3 is 13 amino acids. Germline CDR1 ENHRY, CDR2 SYGVKD. Trimming stripped 9 bases from V and 1 base from J, with 12 bases between. The CDR3 reads CAIRLASQETQYF. Written as DNA, the CDR3 is TGTGCCATTAGGCTAGCGTCCCAAGAGACCCAGTACTTC.

The chain has TRBV29-1 and TRBJ2-5; D is undetermined. The V end lost 4 bases, the J end lost 4 bases, and 10 bases lay between the germline ends. The V gene's germline CDR1 is SQVTM and CDR2 ANQGSEA. There are 12 residues in the CDR3. The CDR3 DNA reads TGCAGCGTTGGGGCTACGGGAGAGACCCAGTACTTC. Translated: CSVGATGETQYF.

J is TRBJ2-7 and V is TRBV6-5; TRBD2 might be the D (6 bases). The V end was cut by 2 bases, the J end by 6 bases, with 14 bases between. This CDR3 is built from 14 residues. CDR1 MNHEY and CDR2 SVGAGI come from the germline V gene. The CDR3 loop reads CASSYGHTAGEQYF. The DNA of the CDR3 is TGTGCCAGCAGTTACGGGCACACAGCGGGCGAGCAGTACTTC.

The V call is TRBV12-3 or TRBV12-4, the J call TRBJ1-3, with D perhaps TRBD1 (6 bases). Trimming took 7 bases from V and 4 from J, leaving 14 bases between them. This CDR3 spans 14 amino acids. The CDR3 nucleotides are TGTGCCAGCAACCAACAGGGCGGAGGAAACACCATATATTTT. This gives the protein CASNQQGGGNTIYF.